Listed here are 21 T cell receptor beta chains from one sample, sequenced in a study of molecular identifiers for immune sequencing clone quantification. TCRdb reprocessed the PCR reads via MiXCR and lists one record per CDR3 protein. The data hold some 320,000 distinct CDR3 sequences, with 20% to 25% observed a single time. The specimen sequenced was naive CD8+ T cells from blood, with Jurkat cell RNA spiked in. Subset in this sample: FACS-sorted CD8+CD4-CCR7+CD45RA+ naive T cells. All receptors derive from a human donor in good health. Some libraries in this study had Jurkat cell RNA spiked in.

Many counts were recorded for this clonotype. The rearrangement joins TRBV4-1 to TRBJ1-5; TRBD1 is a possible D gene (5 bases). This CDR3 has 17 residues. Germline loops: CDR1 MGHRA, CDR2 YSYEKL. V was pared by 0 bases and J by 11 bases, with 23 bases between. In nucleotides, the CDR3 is TGCGCCAGCAGCCAAGATCTTGCAGGGCCCGGCTTCAAGACCCAGCATTTT. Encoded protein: CASSQDLAGPGFKTQHF.

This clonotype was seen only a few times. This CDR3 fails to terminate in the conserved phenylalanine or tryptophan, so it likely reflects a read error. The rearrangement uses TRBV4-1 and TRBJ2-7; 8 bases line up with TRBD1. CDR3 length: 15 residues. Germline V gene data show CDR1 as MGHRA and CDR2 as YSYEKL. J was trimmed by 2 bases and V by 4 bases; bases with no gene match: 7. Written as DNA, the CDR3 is TGCGCCAGCAGCCCGGACAGGGTCAAACCCTACGAGCAGTACCTC. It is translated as CASSPDRVKPYEQYL.

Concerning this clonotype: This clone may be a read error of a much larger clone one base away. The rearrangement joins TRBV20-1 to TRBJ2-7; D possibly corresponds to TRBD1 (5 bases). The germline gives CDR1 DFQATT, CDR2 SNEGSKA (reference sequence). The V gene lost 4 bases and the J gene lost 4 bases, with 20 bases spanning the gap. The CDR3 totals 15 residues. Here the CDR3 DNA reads TGCAGTGCTACAGCACGACTCAGGGCGTCTTACGAGCAGTACTTC. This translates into CSATARLRASYEQYF.

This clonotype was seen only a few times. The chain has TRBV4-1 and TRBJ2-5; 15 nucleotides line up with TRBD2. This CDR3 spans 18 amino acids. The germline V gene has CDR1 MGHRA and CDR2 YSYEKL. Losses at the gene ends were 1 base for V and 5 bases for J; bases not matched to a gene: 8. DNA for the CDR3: TGCGCCAGCAGCCAAGCCTGGACTAGCGGGAGGGCCGCGGAGACCCAGTACTTC. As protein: CASSQAWTSGRAAETQYF.

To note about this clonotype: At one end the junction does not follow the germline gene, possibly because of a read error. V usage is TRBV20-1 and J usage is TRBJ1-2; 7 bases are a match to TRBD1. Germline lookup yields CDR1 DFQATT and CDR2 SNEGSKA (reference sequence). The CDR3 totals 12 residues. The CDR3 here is CGAHGQVYGYTF. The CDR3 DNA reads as TGCGGTGCTCATGGACAGGTCTATGGCTACACCTTC.

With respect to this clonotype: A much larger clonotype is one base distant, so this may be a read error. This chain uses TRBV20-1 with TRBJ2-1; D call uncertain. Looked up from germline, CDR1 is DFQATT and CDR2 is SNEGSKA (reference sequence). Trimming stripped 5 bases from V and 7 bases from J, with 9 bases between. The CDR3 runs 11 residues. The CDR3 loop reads CSAGKVNEQFF. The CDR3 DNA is TGCAGTGCTGGAAAAGTGAATGAGCAGTTCTTC.

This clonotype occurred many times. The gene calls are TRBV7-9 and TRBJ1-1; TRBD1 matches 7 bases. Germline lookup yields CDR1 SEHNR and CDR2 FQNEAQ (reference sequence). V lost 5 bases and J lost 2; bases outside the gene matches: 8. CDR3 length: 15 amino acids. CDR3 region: CASSGWDRENTEAFF. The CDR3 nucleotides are TGTGCCAGCAGCGGATGGGACAGAGAAAACACTGAAGCTTTCTTT.

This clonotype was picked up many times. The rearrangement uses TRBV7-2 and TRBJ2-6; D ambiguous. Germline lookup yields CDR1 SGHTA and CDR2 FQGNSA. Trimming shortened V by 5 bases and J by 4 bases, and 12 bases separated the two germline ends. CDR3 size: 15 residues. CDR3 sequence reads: CASSLTHWGANVLTF. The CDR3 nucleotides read TGTGCCAGCAGCCTGACCCACTGGGGGGCCAACGTCCTGACTTTC.

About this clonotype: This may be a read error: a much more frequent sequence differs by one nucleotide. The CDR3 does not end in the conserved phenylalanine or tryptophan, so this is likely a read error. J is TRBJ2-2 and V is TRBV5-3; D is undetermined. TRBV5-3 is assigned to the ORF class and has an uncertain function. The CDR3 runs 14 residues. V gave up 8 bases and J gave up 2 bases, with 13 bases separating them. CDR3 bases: TGTGCCAGCAACGACGAAATCAACACCGGGGAGCTGTTTCTT. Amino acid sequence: CASNDEINTGELFL.

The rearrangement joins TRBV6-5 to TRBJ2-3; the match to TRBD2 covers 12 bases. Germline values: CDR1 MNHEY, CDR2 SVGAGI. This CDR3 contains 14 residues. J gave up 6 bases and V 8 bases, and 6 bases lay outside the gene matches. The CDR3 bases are TGTGCCAGCGCCACCGGGACTAGCGGGGATACGCAGTATTTT. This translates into CASATGTSGDTQYF.

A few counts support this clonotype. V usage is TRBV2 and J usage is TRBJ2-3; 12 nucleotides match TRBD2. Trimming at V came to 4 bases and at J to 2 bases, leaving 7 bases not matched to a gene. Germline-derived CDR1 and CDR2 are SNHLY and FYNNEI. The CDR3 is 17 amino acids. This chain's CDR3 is CASSGERLAGDTDTQYF. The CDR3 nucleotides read TGTGCCAGCAGTGGAGAAAGACTAGCGGGGGACACAGATACGCAGTATTTT.

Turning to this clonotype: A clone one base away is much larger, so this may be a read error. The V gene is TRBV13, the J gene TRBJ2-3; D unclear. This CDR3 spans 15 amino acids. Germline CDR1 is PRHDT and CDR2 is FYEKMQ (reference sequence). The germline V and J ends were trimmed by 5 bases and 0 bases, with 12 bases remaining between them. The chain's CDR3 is CASSRTAESTDTQYF. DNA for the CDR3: TGTGCCAGCAGCCGTACAGCAGAAAGCACAGATACGCAGTATTTT.

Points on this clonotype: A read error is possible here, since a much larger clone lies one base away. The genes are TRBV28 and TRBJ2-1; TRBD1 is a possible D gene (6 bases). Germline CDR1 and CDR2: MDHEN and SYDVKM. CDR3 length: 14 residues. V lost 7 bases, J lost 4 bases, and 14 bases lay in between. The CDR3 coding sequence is TGTGCCAGCACCCCCGGACAGATATACAATGAGCAGTTCTTC. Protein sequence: CASTPGQIYNEQFF.

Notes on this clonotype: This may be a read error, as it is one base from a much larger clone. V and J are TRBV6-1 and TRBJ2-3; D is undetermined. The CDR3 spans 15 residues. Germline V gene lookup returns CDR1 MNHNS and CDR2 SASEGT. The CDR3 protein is CASGEPVASTDTQYF. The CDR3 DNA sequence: TGTGCCAGCGGTGAACCCGTGGCTAGCACAGATACGCAGTATTTT.

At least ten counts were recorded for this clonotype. The chain's CDR3 is CASSIRRSPSLGLFF. The DNA of the CDR3 is TGTGCCAGCAGCATTCGGAGGTCCCCCTCCCTAGGACTGTTTTTT. This chain joins TRBV21-1 and TRBJ1-4. TRBV21-1 is assigned pseudogene status. This CDR3 contains 15 residues.

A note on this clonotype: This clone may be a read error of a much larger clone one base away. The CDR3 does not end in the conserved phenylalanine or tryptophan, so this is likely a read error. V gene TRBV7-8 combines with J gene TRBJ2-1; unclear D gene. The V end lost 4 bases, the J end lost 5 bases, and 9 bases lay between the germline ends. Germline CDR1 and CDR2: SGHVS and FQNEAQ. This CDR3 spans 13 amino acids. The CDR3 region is CASSSTPNNEQFS. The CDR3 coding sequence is TGTGCCAGCAGCTCGACACCAAACAATGAGCAGTTCTCC.

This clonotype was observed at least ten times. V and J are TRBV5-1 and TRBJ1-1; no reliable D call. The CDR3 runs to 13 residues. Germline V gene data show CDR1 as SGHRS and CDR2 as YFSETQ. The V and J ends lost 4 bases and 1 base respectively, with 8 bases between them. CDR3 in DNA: TGCGCCAGCAGCATCGCAGGGAACACTGAAGCTTTCTTT. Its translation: CASSIAGNTEAFF.

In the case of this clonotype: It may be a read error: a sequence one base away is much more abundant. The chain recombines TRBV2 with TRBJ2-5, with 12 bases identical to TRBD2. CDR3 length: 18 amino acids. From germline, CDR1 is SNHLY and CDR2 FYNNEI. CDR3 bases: TGTGCCAGCAGTGATAGGACTAGCGGGATTGCTAGAAGAGAGACCCGGTACTTC. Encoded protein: CASSDRTSGIARRETRYF.

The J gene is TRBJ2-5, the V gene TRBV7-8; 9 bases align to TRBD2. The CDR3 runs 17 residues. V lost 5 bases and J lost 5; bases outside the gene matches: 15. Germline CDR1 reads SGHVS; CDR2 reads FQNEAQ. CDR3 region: CASSPPPSAGGGETQYF. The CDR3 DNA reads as TGTGCCAGCAGCCCCCCCCCTAGCGCGGGGGGGGGGGAGACCCAGTACTTC.

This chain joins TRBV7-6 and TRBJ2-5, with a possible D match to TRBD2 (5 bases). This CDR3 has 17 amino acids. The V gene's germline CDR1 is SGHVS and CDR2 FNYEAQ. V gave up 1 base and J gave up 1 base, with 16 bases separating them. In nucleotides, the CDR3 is TGTGCCAGCAGCTTAGATAGGGCCAGCGGACCCCAAGAGACCCAGTACTTC. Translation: CASSLDRASGPQETQYF.

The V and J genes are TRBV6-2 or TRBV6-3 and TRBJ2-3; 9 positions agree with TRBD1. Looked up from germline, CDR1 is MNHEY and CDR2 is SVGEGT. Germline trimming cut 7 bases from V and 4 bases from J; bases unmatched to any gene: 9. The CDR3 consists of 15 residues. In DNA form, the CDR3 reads TGTGCCAGCACCAAACGGGACAGGGTGGCAGATACGCAGTATTTT. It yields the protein CASTKRDRVADTQYF.